The 31 T cell receptor beta chains below were found in one sample sequenced in a study of shared clonotypes between healthy human individuals. Assay used: immunoSEQ multiplex PCR; TCRdb lists only in-frame clones, some missing. Among a few hundred thousand clones, 50% to 80% were seen once, and the ten largest hold roughly 11%. The sample was memory CD4+ T cells sorted from blood. Sample subset: CD45RA-negative fraction. These receptors were taken from a man between 25 and 39 years old in good health.

This sequence joins TRBV6-1 and TRBJ2-7; 8 nucleotides line up with TRBD1. Germline-derived CDR1 and CDR2 are MNHNS and SASEGT. The V gene end was trimmed by 3 bases and the J gene end by 3 bases; junction bases not matched to a gene: 7. This CDR3 is built from 15 residues. Written as DNA, the CDR3 is TGTGCCAGCAGTGATCTCGGGACAGGTAACTACGAGCAGTACTTC. Protein: CASSDLGTGNYEQYF.

V gene TRBV6-1 combines with J gene TRBJ2-2; tentative D call: TRBD1 (5 bases). The CDR3 is 15 amino acids. V dropped 7 bases and J dropped 0 bases, with 12 bases sitting between them. Germline V CDR1 and CDR2: MNHNS, SASEGT. The CDR3 nucleotides read TGTGCCAGCATCTGGGGCTCCGCGAACACCGGGGAGCTGTTTTTT. Translating it yields CASIWGSANTGELFF.

This clone was recorded only once. The gene calls are TRBV30 and TRBJ2-1, with 8 bases identical to TRBD2. From germline, CDR1 is GTSNPN and CDR2 SVGIG (reference sequence). The CDR3 has 15 residues. The V gene end was trimmed by 1 base and the J gene end by 7 bases; junction bases not matched to a gene: 9. The CDR3 DNA is TGTGCCTGGAGTGGATATGGACTAGCACGAAATGAGCAGTTCTTC. Translating gives CAWSGYGLARNEQFF.

The V call is TRBV6-1, the J call TRBJ2-5, with D possibly being TRBD2 (6 bases). Trimming pared 3 bases from V and 7 bases from J, leaving 21 bases between. There are 16 residues in the CDR3. Looked up from germline, CDR1 is MNHNS and CDR2 is SASEGT. The DNA of the CDR3 is TGTGCCAGCAGTGAGTCGAAGGGACTCAATCTCGCGACCCAGTACTTC. This codes for CASSESKGLNLATQYF.

This clone was observed once. CDR3 nucleotide sequence: TGCGCCAGCCTCTCTGGGGCCAACGTCCTGACTTTC. Residues: CASLSGANVLTF. This rearrangement joins TRBV5-1 to TRBJ2-6; D is uncertain. The ends were cut back, 7 bases at V and 0 bases at J, with 2 bases in the middle. The germline V gene encodes CDR1 SGHRS and CDR2 YFSETQ. This CDR3 has 12 amino acids.

The J gene is TRBJ1-2, the V gene TRBV29-1; D unresolved. Germline loops: CDR1 SQVTM, CDR2 ANQGSEA. The CDR3 extends over 12 amino acids. V was cut by 1 base and J by 3 bases, with 6 bases left in between. This CDR3 is CSVEGPDYGYTF. As DNA, the CDR3 is TGCAGCGTTGAAGGGCCGGACTATGGCTACACCTTC.

The J gene is TRBJ1-2, the V gene TRBV9; D perhaps matches TRBD1 (5 bases). This CDR3 is built from 15 residues. CDR1 and CDR2 (germline): SGDLS, YYNGEE. With 0 bases removed from V and 4 bases from J, the gap between germline ends came to 13 bases. Written as DNA, the CDR3 is TGTGCCAGCAGCGTAGAAGCAGGGCGGGCCTATGGCTACACCTTC. Residues: CASSVEAGRAYGYTF.

J is TRBJ1-5 and V is TRBV11-3; 9 bases match TRBD1. Germline V gene sequence: CDR1 SGHNT, CDR2 YENEEA. There are 16 residues in the CDR3. V was clipped by 9 bases and J by 1 base; unmatched bases: 10. CDR3 region: CASMGQGRISNQPQHF. The DNA for the CDR3 is TGTGCCAGTATGGGACAGGGTCGAATAAGCAATCAGCCCCAGCATTTT.

This rearrangement joins TRBV7-2 to TRBJ2-6; D gene uncertain. Germline V gene data show CDR1 as SGHTA and CDR2 as FQGNSA. The CDR3 totals 16 residues. The germline V and J ends were trimmed by 5 bases and 0 bases, with 11 bases remaining between them. The CDR3 protein is CASSQGRNSGANVLTF. CDR3 sequence (DNA): TGTGCCAGCAGCCAAGGACGCAACTCTGGGGCCAACGTCCTGACTTTC.

V and J are TRBV4-2 and TRBJ1-5, with D unresolved. The ends were cut back, 3 bases at V and 4 bases at J, with 13 bases in the middle. Looked up from germline, CDR1 is LGHNA and CDR2 is YNFKEQ. CDR3 length equals 15 residues. The CDR3 DNA follows: TGTGCCAGCAGCCATTATTTAACCGAAAATCAGCCCCAGCATTTT. Amino acid sequence: CASSHYLTENQPQHF.

This clone was counted once. The chain links TRBV5-4 to TRBJ2-3; D tentatively fits TRBD1 or TRBD2 (5 bases each). The ends were cut back, 3 bases at V and 1 base at J, with 9 bases in the middle. Germline CDR1 and CDR2: SGHNT and YYREEE (reference sequence). This CDR3 comprises 14 residues. The CDR3 nucleotides are TGTGCCAGCAGCTCCCGGGACCGCACAGATACGCAGTATTTT. This encodes CASSSRDRTDTQYF.

By share, this clone ranks as medium-sized. This chain joins TRBV12-5 and TRBJ1-1, with a tentative D call TRBD1 (6 bases). Trimming removed 1 base at V and 5 bases at J, with 8 bases between. The CDR3 extends over 13 amino acids. CDR1 and CDR2 (germline): LGHNT, FRNRAP. CDR3 amino acids: CASGLEQGTEAFF. In DNA, the CDR3 is TGTGCTAGTGGTTTGGAACAGGGAACTGAAGCTTTCTTT.

The chain links TRBV10-1 to TRBJ2-5; D possibly corresponds to TRBD2 (5 bases). Germline V CDR1 and CDR2: WNHNN, SYGVQD (reference sequence). The CDR3 extends over 14 amino acids. Trimming left V 6 bases short and J 0 bases short, with 11 bases between. CDR3 loop: CASSKTGDQETQYF. CDR3 DNA: TGCGCCAGCAGCAAGACCGGGGACCAAGAGACCCAGTACTTC.

The rearrangement links TRBV5-4 to TRBJ1-2; 9 nucleotides match TRBD1. This CDR3 spans 13 amino acids. Trimming at V came to 4 bases and at J to 8 bases, leaving 6 bases not matched to a gene. Germline V gene data show CDR1 as SGHNT and CDR2 as YYREEE (reference sequence). The CDR3 region is CASSANRGQGYTF. CDR3 nucleotides: TGTGCCAGCAGCGCCAACAGGGGGCAGGGCTACACCTTC.

The chain is built from TRBV6-5 and TRBJ2-3, with D tentatively TRBD2 (5 bases). The CDR3 totals 14 residues. V dropped 6 bases and J dropped 4 bases, with 14 bases sitting between them. CDR1 and CDR2 (germline): MNHEY, SVGAGI. The CDR3 loop is CASRLRVRSDTQYF. The CDR3 DNA is TGTGCCAGCAGATTGCGGGTTAGGTCAGATACGCAGTATTTT.

The chain recombines TRBV9 with TRBJ2-5, with D possibly TRBD1 on 6 matching bases. Trimming took 0 bases from V and 4 from J, leaving 10 bases between them. The CDR3 is 14 amino acids. Looked up from germline, CDR1 is SGDLS and CDR2 is YYNGEE. CDR3 bases: TGTGCCAGCAGCGTAGGCGTGGGGGCAGAGACCCAGTACTTC. This gives the protein CASSVGVGAETQYF.

The rearrangement links TRBV25-1 to TRBJ2-7; D may be TRBD2 (5 bases). The germline CDR1 and CDR2 sequences are MGHDK and SYGVNS. The CDR3 is made up of 12 amino acids. The ends were cut back, 9 bases at V and 0 bases at J, with 9 bases in the middle. CDR3 loop: CASTEGSYEQYF. For the CDR3, the DNA is TGTGCCAGTACTGAGGGCTCCTACGAGCAGTACTTC.

V and J are TRBV16 and TRBJ2-7; the D gene is possibly TRBD1 (6 bases). V was cut by 4 bases and J by 7 bases, with 11 bases left in between. Germline CDR1 reads KGHSY; CDR2 reads FQNENV. The CDR3 has 12 amino acids. CDR3 in DNA: TGTGCCAGCAGCCCCGATAGGGGGGAGCAGTACTTC. Amino acids: CASSPDRGEQYF.

This clone was recorded a few times. This chain connects TRBV27 to TRBJ1-2, with TRBD1 matching 9 bases. The CDR3 length is 14 residues. Trimming removed 8 bases from V and 6 bases from J; junction bases left unmatched: 10. Germline loops: CDR1 MNHEY, CDR2 SMNVEV (reference sequence). The CDR3: CASGDREGWHGYTF. In DNA form, the CDR3 reads TGTGCCAGCGGGGACAGGGAGGGATGGCATGGCTACACCTTC.

This clone appeared a few times. The rearrangement links TRBV18 to TRBJ1-2; tentative D call: TRBD1 (5 bases). V dropped 3 bases and J dropped 5 bases, with 13 bases sitting between them. Germline values: CDR1 KGHSH, CDR2 LQKENI. This CDR3 contains 14 residues. CDR3: CASSPTGQTYGYTF. CDR3 bases: TGTGCCAGCTCACCTACGGGGCAGACTTATGGCTACACCTTC.

V is TRBV2 and J is TRBJ2-7; D remains unclear. The CDR3 has 13 residues. CDR1 and CDR2 from the germline V gene are SNHLY and FYNNEI. The V end lost 0 bases, the J end lost 7 bases, and 10 bases lay between the germline ends. The CDR3 DNA reads as TGTGCCAGCAGTGAAGCGTGGGCTACTGAGCAGTACTTC. Protein product: CASSEAWATEQYF.

The CDR3 nucleotides read TGTGCCAGCAGGAGACTAGCGGGAGGAACCGGGGAGCTGTTTTTT. Protein: CASRRLAGGTGELFF. The chain has TRBV2 and TRBJ2-2, with 13 bases identical to TRBD2. The trim removed 6 bases at V and 5 bases at J, leaving 3 bases unmatched. The length of the CDR3 is 15 residues. The germline CDR1 and CDR2 sequences are SNHLY and FYNNEI.

The rearrangement links TRBV5-8 to TRBJ1-5, with 7 bases fitting TRBD1. Germline V CDR1 and CDR2: SGHTS, YDEGEE. CDR3 size: 13 residues. V lost 4 bases to trimming and J lost 5 bases; unmatched junction nucleotides: 3. CDR3 DNA sequence: TGTGCCAGCAGCGACAGGGTTTATCAGCCCCAGCATTTT. It encodes CASSDRVYQPQHF. Together with reference TRBV5-8 and TRBJ1-5, the CDR3 gives the full variable domain: EAGVTQSPTHLIKTRGQQATLRCSPISGHTSVYWYQQALGLGLQFLLWYDEGEERNRGNFPPRFSGRQFPNYSSELNVNALELEDSALYLCASSDRVYQPQHFGDGTRLSIL.

The chain is built from TRBV29-1 and TRBJ1-2; D unclear. Deletions cut 1 base from V and 5 bases from J, with 14 bases between. This CDR3 spans 14 amino acids. Germline lookup yields CDR1 SQVTM and CDR2 ANQGSEA. CDR3 loop: CSVEGGSVGYGYTF. The CDR3 region has the DNA TGCAGCGTTGAAGGCGGAAGTGTTGGGTATGGCTACACCTTC.

The J gene is TRBJ2-1, the V gene TRBV28, with D unclear. The V gene lost 5 bases and the J gene lost 1 base, with 12 bases spanning the gap. The V gene's germline CDR1 is MDHEN and CDR2 SYDVKM. The CDR3 loop spans 15 amino acids. CDR3 in amino acids: CASSGQVGSYNEQFF. CDR3 bases: TGTGCCAGCAGTGGCCAGGTGGGTTCCTACAATGAGCAGTTCTTC.

This clone was seen only a few times. The chain couples TRBV28 to TRBJ1-5; D is possibly TRBD1 (5 bases). The CDR3 length is 14 residues. Per germline, CDR1 MDHEN and CDR2 SYDVKM. Trimming left V 3 bases short and J 5 bases short, with 11 bases between. The CDR3 here is CASSLAGTYQPQHF. In DNA, the CDR3 is TGTGCCAGCAGTTTGGCAGGGACCTATCAGCCCCAGCATTTT.

This rearrangement joins TRBV15 to TRBJ2-1; D unclear. The germline V gene has CDR1 LNHNV and CDR2 YYDKDF (reference sequence). This CDR3 is built from 12 residues. Between the trimmed V and J ends, which lost 5 bases and 4 bases, there was a span of 6 bases. Written as DNA, the CDR3 is TGTGCCACCAGCGTTGGGTACAATGAGCAGTTCTTC. It translates to CATSVGYNEQFF.

The rearrangement uses TRBV18 and TRBJ2-5, with D tentatively TRBD2 (6 bases). Trimming left V 6 bases short and J 4 bases short, with 9 bases between. The CDR3 spans 12 residues. From germline, CDR1 is KGHSH and CDR2 LQKENI. The DNA for the CDR3 is TGTGCCAGCTCCGGACTACGAGAGACCCAGTACTTC. As protein: CASSGLRETQYF.

The J gene is TRBJ1-1, the V gene TRBV7-8; D possibly corresponds to TRBD1 (6 bases). Germline loops: CDR1 SGHVS, CDR2 FQNEAQ. The V and J ends lost 5 bases and 3 bases respectively, with 13 bases between them. The CDR3 sequence is 14 residues long. CDR3 sequence reads: CASSASYRDTEAFF. CDR3 coding DNA: TGTGCCAGCAGCGCGTCTTACAGGGACACTGAAGCTTTCTTT.

This clone was detected a few times. This rearrangement joins TRBV28 to TRBJ2-2; 13 bases fit TRBD2. The CDR3 is made up of 16 amino acids. Germline CDR1 is MDHEN and CDR2 is SYDVKM. J gave up 7 bases and V 4 bases, and 6 bases lay outside the gene matches. CDR3 nucleotides: TGTGCCAGCAGTTCTGGACTAGCGGGAGTCATCGGGGAGCTGTTTTTT. This encodes CASSSGLAGVIGELFF.

The chain uses TRBV7-9 and TRBJ1-3, with 11 bases aligning to TRBD1. The ends lost 4 bases at V and 8 bases at J; junction bases unmatched: 10. This CDR3 contains 16 residues. CDR1 and CDR2 from the germline V gene are SEHNR and FQNEAQ (reference sequence). The CDR3 DNA follows: TGTGCCAGCAGCTCCCGAAGGGACAGGGGGACGGACACCATATATTTT. It translates to CASSSRRDRGTDTIYF.